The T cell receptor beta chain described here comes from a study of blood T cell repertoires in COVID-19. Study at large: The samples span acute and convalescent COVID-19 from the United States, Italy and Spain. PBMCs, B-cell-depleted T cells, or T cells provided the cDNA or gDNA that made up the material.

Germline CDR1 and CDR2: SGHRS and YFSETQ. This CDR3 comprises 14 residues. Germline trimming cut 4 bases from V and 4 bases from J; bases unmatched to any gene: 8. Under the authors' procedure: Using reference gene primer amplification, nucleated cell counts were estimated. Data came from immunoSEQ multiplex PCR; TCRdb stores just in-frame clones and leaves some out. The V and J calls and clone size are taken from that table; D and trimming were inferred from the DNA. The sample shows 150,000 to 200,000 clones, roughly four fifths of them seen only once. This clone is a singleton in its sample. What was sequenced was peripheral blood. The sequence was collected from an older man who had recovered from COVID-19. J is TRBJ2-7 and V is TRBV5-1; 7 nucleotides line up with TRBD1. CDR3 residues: CASSPPDRIYEQYF. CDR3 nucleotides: TGCGCCAGCAGCCCCCCGGACAGGATATACGAGCAGTACTTC.